This T cell receptor beta chain derives from a study of low-dose radiotherapy and immunotherapy resistance in tumors. Whole-study context: Ipilimumab 1 mg/kg every six weeks, together with nivolumab 240 mg every two weeks, was given intravenously to patients. The drug cyclophosphamide was given into a vein at 200 mg/m2 every two weeks, one day before radiation and immunotherapy.

Both TCRalpha and TCRbeta chains were reverse transcribed with V-gene-specific primers. PCR amplification of the TCRs was performed with Phusion for 20 PCR cycles, and it relied on a constant-region primer together with a V-primer adapter. TCRdb called the reads again in MiXCR, with one record for every CDR3 protein. The table records fewer than 90,000 distinct CDR3 sequences, less than 40% of them present only once. This clonotype was detected a few times. Time point noted: before trial treatment. Low-dose radiotherapy and low-dose cyclophosphamide, together with aspirin, ipilimumab and nivolumab, were given to donors. Germline V gene data show CDR1 as MNHEY and CDR2 as SMNVEV (reference sequence). Germline trimming cut 4 bases from V and 5 bases from J; bases unmatched to any gene: 20. The CDR3 loop spans 19 amino acids.

This TCR came from a female donor with ovarian cancer. This specimen consisted of PBMCs, obtained before treatment. The chain links TRBV27 to TRBJ2-1; TRBD2 matches 7 bases. Here the CDR3 reads CASSSSRRIVAGSHNEQFF. CDR3 sequence (DNA): TGTGCCAGCAGTTCGTCTAGGAGGATCGTAGCGGGTTCTCACAATGAGCAGTTCTTC.